This T cell receptor beta chain was profiled in a study of cytomegalovirus exposure and HLA in healthy donors. This clone has more than one count but fewer than ten. Trimming shortened V by 3 bases and J by 7 bases, and 7 bases separated the two germline ends. CDR1 is KGHSH, CDR2 LQKENI, per germline. The CDR3 runs 11 residues. The PCR ran on 60 Vbeta and 13 Jbeta primers. The assay was immunoSEQ multiplex PCR, and TCRdb's table has in-frame clones only and misses some. The sample shows roughly 58,000 clones, under 90% of them seen only once. Sequenced material: PBMCs. The TCR originated in a woman aged 35 to 49 in good health and CMV-seronegative. The chain combines TRBV18 with TRBJ2-7; no definite D call. DNA for the CDR3: TGTGCCAGCTCACCGGAGATAGAGCAGTACTTC. It codes for CASSPEIEQYF.